This is a list of T cell receptor beta chains from one sample in a study of shared T cell receptors in the human thymus. Clones were sequenced by immunoSEQ multiplex PCR, and TCRdb holds only the in-frame ones, with some missing. This sample carries hundreds of thousands of clones, 80% to 90% of them seen once, and the ten largest clones take roughly 0.0086%. The same data also contributed to another study, on human thymus T cells.

The sequencing input was thymocytes. The receptors here all came from a boy younger than two with a congenital heart defect. Each CDR3 is given with its conserved first and last residue.

TRBJ2-3 TRBV4-3 CASSQVTIRVASGGPDTQYF
TRBJ1-2 TRBV28 CASSPDRGFGYTF
TRBJ1-2 TRBV6-1 CASSVTVNYGYTF
TRBJ2-7 TRBV18 CASSRTSSSGSLEQYF
TRBJ1-4 TRBV21-1 CDPPPNRVPEKLFF
TRBJ2-2 TRBV9 CASSRGSMQGAVTGELFF
TRBJ1-5 TRBV2 CASSGTGYWNSNQPQHF
TRBJ1-2 TRBV5-4 CASSSQVVYGYTF
TRBJ2-7 TRBV18 CASSPPLAGNYEQYF
TRBJ2-2 TRBV28 CASSLWPPGTGANTGELFF
TRBJ1-2 TRBV7-9 CASSLPYRDYTF
TRBJ2-5 TRBV6-1 CASRTGGYQETQYF
TRBJ1-2 TRBV9 CASSVSLSERGSYGYTF
TRBJ2-7 TRBV28 CASSFHGCEQYF
TRBJ1-2 TRBV4-3 CASSLETGTGGGYTF
TRBJ2-7 TRBV10-2 CASCDRYGEQYF
TRBJ1-1 TRBV9 CASSDSFSEAFF
TRBJ1-1 TRBV29-1 CSVETGDNTEAFF
TRBJ2-5 TRBV15 CATSRDLRAGGYQETQYF
TRBJ2-7 TRBV19 CASSIDRVYLVDEQYF
TRBJ1-2 TRBV29-1 CSVESWQGGGYTF
TRBJ1-2 TRBV5-1 CASSLQEGAFVYGYTF
TRBJ1-1 TRBV5-1 CASSSGHPDTEAFF
TRBJ2-7 TRBV4-3 CASSQAVSGGGTSGSYEQYF
TRBJ2-2 TRBV12-5 CAIEGPGHTGELFF
TRBJ1-2 TRBV28 CASSLLSVSNYGYTF
TRBJ1-1 TRBV28 CASSHPVLRTEAFF
TRBJ2-5 TRBV7-6 CASSLAYGPSAGGLETQYF
TRBJ2-5 TRBV18 CASDSTTKRGKETQYF
TRBJ1-2 TRBV10-2 CASSGLQGDYDGYTF
TRBJ2-7 TRBV28 CATTGGVSSYEQYF
TRBJ1-5 TRBV14 CASSPRTGVRQPQHF
TRBJ1-2 TRBV28 CASSSIPLHYGYTF
TRBJ2-3 TRBV28 CASSPADRGASTDTQYF
TRBJ1-2 TRBV2 CASSEEGYTF
TRBJ1-5 TRBV6-6 CASTLTRQGYQPQHF
TRBJ2-2 TRBV10-2 CASSENGTVNAGELFF
TRBJ2-1 TRBV18 CASSFGLAVSYNEQFF
TRBJ2-2 TRBV10-3 CAISLAGEETGELFF
TRBJ2-7 TRBV13 CASSSWTDQGYEQYF
TRBJ2-7 TRBV29-1 CSVIWGAQEAGAMYEQYF
TRBJ1-4 TRBV19 CASIKGDSDATNEKLFF
TRBJ2-1 TRBV2 CASSEAGLAGTDEQFF
TRBJ2-5 TRBV7-3 CASSLSGGEETQYF
TRBJ1-6 TRBV13 CASSLPRQGTNSPLHF
TRBJ2-7 TRBV7-2 CASSYMTGISYEQYF
TRBJ2-3 TRBV2 CASSGLAGVGDTQYF
TRBJ2-3 TRBV28 CASTSSQGDPDTQYF
TRBJ2-1 TRBV11-3 CASSSSDRGSEQFF
TRBJ1-2 TRBV2 CASSEDPAPSPDREVRGYTF
TRBJ2-7 TRBV10-1 CASSESGGTGIYEQYF
TRBJ2-1 TRBV6-1 CASSATPGQGNYNEQFF
TRBJ2-7 TRBV6-1 CASSVPGLAGGPEQYF
TRBJ2-3 TRBV7-6 CASSVSGDTQYF